Each of the 22 T cell receptor beta chains below was sequenced from the same sample in a study of early T cells in non-severe SARS-CoV-2 infection. One entry per CDR3 protein, called by TCRdb with MiXCR from the 5' RACE reads. This table holds 35,000 to 45,000 distinct CDR3 sequences, about 12% found once. Sequenced: whole blood. The receptors were sampled from an adult who was a healthcare worker with PCR-confirmed SARS-CoV-2 infection or an uninfected control (not recorded which).

This clonotype was counted at least ten times. This chain joins TRBV6-1 and TRBJ2-1; 12 nucleotides agree with TRBD2. Losses at the gene ends were 6 bases for V and 5 bases for J; bases not matched to a gene: 5. The CDR3 totals 15 residues. The germline gives CDR1 MNHNS, CDR2 SASEGT. The DNA of the CDR3 is TGTGCCAGCAGGCAGCTAGCGGGGGGGAACAATGAGCAGTTCTTC. Translating it yields CASRQLAGGNNEQFF.

This clonotype occurred a few times. The V call is TRBV7-6, the J call TRBJ2-7, with D perhaps given as TRBD1 or TRBD2 (5 bases each). Trimming removed 0 bases from V and 6 bases from J, with 12 bases in between. The CDR3 totals 14 residues. Germline CDR1 SGHVS, CDR2 FNYEAQ. The CDR3 here is CASSLAGGTIEQYF. CDR3 coding DNA: TGTGCCAGCAGCTTAGCTGGGGGTACGATCGAGCAGTACTTC.

In its sample, this clonotype was seen many times. The chain recombines TRBV12-3 or TRBV12-4 with TRBJ2-1; D ambiguous. The CDR3 has 13 residues. Deletions cut 5 bases from V and 9 bases from J, with 14 bases between. Here the CDR3 DNA reads TGTGCCAGCAGTATGGGCCAGATAAGTGAGCAGTTCTTC. Protein product: CASSMGQISEQFF.

CDR3 sequence reads: CASSQRIGPSYEQYF. The CDR3 DNA follows: TGCGCCAGCAGCCAGAGGATTGGGCCCTCCTACGAGCAGTACTTC. V usage is TRBV4-3 and J usage is TRBJ2-7, with D uncertain. The germline V and J ends were trimmed by 3 bases and 0 bases, with 12 bases remaining between them. The CDR3 runs to 15 residues. Germline V gene lookup returns CDR1 LGHNA and CDR2 YSLEER.

This clonotype was observed many times. The chain uses TRBV5-1 and TRBJ1-1; 7 positions agree with TRBD1. Trimming cost V 2 bases and J 4 bases; bases outside gene matches: 5. The CDR3 runs 14 residues. Germline assignment: CDR1 SGHRS and CDR2 YFSETQ. CDR3 in DNA: TGCGCCAGCAGCTTCGGGGACAGTTCCACTGAAGCTTTCTTT. This gives the protein CASSFGDSSTEAFF.

This chain links TRBV7-3 with TRBJ2-3; D unresolved. The CDR3 spans 14 residues. Germline V gives CDR1 SGHTA, CDR2 FQGTGA. V lost 7 bases and J 2 bases, leaving 13 bases between the germline ends. DNA for the CDR3: TGTGCCAGCAAGCAATCCCCCTACACAGATACGCAGTATTTT. Translated, it gives CASKQSPYTDTQYF.

Many counts were recorded for this clonotype. The rearrangement joins TRBV18 to TRBJ2-7; D tentatively reads TRBD1 or TRBD2 (5 bases each). V lost 4 bases, J lost 1 base, and 14 bases lay in between. CDR3 length: 15 residues. CDR1 and CDR2 (germline): KGHSH, LQKENI. The CDR3 DNA sequence: TGTGCCAGCTCACGGGGGTCAGGTAATTCCTACGAGCAGTACTTC. Translating gives CASSRGSGNSYEQYF.

In its sample, this clonotype was seen a few times. Written as DNA, the CDR3 is TGTGCCAGCGGAGAATACCCTAGCACAGATACGCAGTATTTT. This encodes CASGEYPSTDTQYF. This sequence joins TRBV6-2 or TRBV6-3 and TRBJ2-3, with D hard to call. V gave up 8 bases and J gave up 0 bases, with 12 bases separating them. Germline lookup yields CDR1 MNHEY and CDR2 SVGEGT. The CDR3 covers 14 residues.

This clonotype was seen only a few times. The J gene is TRBJ2-1, the V gene TRBV15; no clear D gene. This CDR3 is 16 amino acids long. The V and J ends lost 3 bases and 1 base respectively, with 13 bases between them. Germline V lookup: CDR1 LNHNV, CDR2 YYDKDF (reference sequence). The CDR3 protein is CATSSAAPTSYNEQFF. The CDR3 DNA follows: TGTGCCACCAGCAGCGCTGCCCCGACGTCCTACAATGAGCAGTTCTTC.

The chain has TRBV7-2 and TRBJ2-3, with no clear D. CDR1 SGHTA and CDR2 FQGNSA come from the germline V gene. The CDR3 loop spans 14 amino acids. The ends were cut back, 1 base at V and 0 bases at J, with 5 bases in the middle. The CDR3 is CASSLVASTDTQYF. For the CDR3, the DNA is TGTGCCAGCAGCTTAGTGGCTAGCACAGATACGCAGTATTTT.

The table lists this clonotype with a few counts. This chain joins TRBV28 and TRBJ2-3; no firm D call. The CDR3 consists of 13 residues. Deletions cut 6 bases from V and 0 bases from J, with 7 bases between. Germline CDR1 reads MDHEN; CDR2 reads SYDVKM. Written as DNA, the CDR3 is TGTGCCAGCAGCCCGGATAGCACAGATACGCAGTATTTT. Its translation: CASSPDSTDTQYF.

This clonotype appeared once. The J gene is TRBJ2-5, the V gene TRBV30; D remains unclear. The CDR3 loop spans 12 amino acids. In germline, CDR1 is GTSNPN, CDR2 SVGIG (reference sequence). V lost 2 bases, J lost 0 bases, and 4 bases lay in between. CDR3 bases: TGTGCCTGGAGTTCAAACCAAGAGACCCAGTACTTC. Its protein is CAWSSNQETQYF.

In this sample, this clonotype turned up many times. This sequence joins TRBV6-1 and TRBJ1-2; D is unresolved. V lost 7 bases, J lost 3 bases, and 6 bases lay in between. This CDR3 spans 11 amino acids. Looked up from germline, CDR1 is MNHNS and CDR2 is SASEGT. The CDR3 protein is CASKEYYGYTF. Here the CDR3 DNA reads TGTGCCAGCAAAGAGTACTATGGCTACACCTTC.

The V call is TRBV7-2, the J call TRBJ2-6; 7 bases agree with TRBD1. With V trimmed by 5 bases and J by 2 bases, 3 bases remained unmatched. Germline V CDR1 and CDR2: SGHTA, FQGNSA. The CDR3 has 15 amino acids. CDR3 sequence (DNA): TGTGCCAGCAGCAATGACAGGGCTGGGGCCAACGTCCTGACTTTC. Residues: CASSNDRAGANVLTF.

This clonotype has ten or more counts. This chain links TRBV6-1 with TRBJ2-3; D unresolved. The CDR3 totals 13 residues. Trimming took 7 bases from V and 2 from J, leaving 10 bases between them. The V gene's germline CDR1 is MNHNS and CDR2 SASEGT. The CDR3 reads CASNDRPTDTQYF. CDR3 nucleotides: TGTGCCAGCAATGACCGCCCCACAGATACGCAGTATTTT.

A few counts support this clonotype. V and J are TRBV20-1 and TRBJ2-7; no clear D. This CDR3 contains 14 residues. V lost 4 bases to trimming and J lost 0 bases, with 13 bases between them. From germline, CDR1 is DFQATT and CDR2 SNEGSKA (reference sequence). The DNA of the CDR3 is TGCAGTGCTAATTCCGTCACCCCCTCCTACGAGCAGTACTTC. Translated: CSANSVTPSYEQYF.

This chain connects TRBV5-5 to TRBJ1-1, with D perhaps matching TRBD1 (5 bases). Trimming left V 2 bases short and J 0 bases short, with 11 bases between. This CDR3 is built from 15 residues. The germline gives CDR1 SGHKS, CDR2 YYEKEE (reference sequence). For the CDR3, the DNA is TGTGCCAGCAGCTTTTCCTACAGGCTGAACACTGAAGCTTTCTTT. This codes for CASSFSYRLNTEAFF.

In its sample, this clonotype was seen a few times. The genes are TRBV7-2 and TRBJ2-3; a possible D gene is TRBD2 (5 bases). Trimming stripped 5 bases from V and 7 bases from J, with 10 bases between. Germline CDR1 SGHTA, CDR2 FQGNSA. This CDR3 comprises 12 residues. The CDR3 sequence is CASSLLGNTQYF. CDR3 DNA sequence: TGTGCCAGCAGCCTCCTCGGGAATACGCAGTATTTT.

V and J are TRBV20-1 and TRBJ2-3; D remains ambiguous. V was shortened by 6 bases and J by 6 bases, with 10 bases between the two germline ends. Germline lookup yields CDR1 DFQATT and CDR2 SNEGSKA (reference sequence). The CDR3 runs to 11 residues. CDR3 region: CSASRRDTQYF. The DNA of the CDR3 is TGCAGTGCCTCCCGGCGGGATACGCAGTATTTT.

This clonotype appeared once. The rearrangement uses TRBV20-1 and TRBJ2-3, with D perhaps TRBD2 (6 bases). V dropped 0 bases and J dropped 0 bases, with 7 bases sitting between them. In germline, CDR1 is DFQATT, CDR2 SNEGSKA (reference sequence). The CDR3 loop spans 14 amino acids. CDR3 nucleotides: TGCAGTGCTAGAGATGGGGGGAGCACAGATACGCAGTATTTT. As protein: CSARDGGSTDTQYF.

This clonotype was detected many times. The chain links TRBV4-3 to TRBJ1-4; a weak D match, TRBD1 (5 bases). Germline-derived CDR1 and CDR2 are LGHNA and YSLEER. The V end lost 0 bases, the J end lost 8 bases, and 13 bases lay between the germline ends. This CDR3 contains 15 residues. The CDR3 reads CASSQDLRVREKLFF. CDR3 sequence (DNA): TGCGCCAGCAGCCAAGATCTCAGGGTTCGGGAAAAACTGTTTTTT.

J is TRBJ2-7 and V is TRBV7-2; 7 bases agree with TRBD2. V lost 1 base to trimming and J lost 4 bases; unmatched junction nucleotides: 10. The germline V gene encodes CDR1 SGHTA and CDR2 FQGNSA. The CDR3 length is 16 residues. The CDR3 nucleotides are TGTGCCAGCAGCTTAGGAAGGCTAGCGGAGGGGTACGAGCAGTACTTC. Protein sequence: CASSLGRLAEGYEQYF.